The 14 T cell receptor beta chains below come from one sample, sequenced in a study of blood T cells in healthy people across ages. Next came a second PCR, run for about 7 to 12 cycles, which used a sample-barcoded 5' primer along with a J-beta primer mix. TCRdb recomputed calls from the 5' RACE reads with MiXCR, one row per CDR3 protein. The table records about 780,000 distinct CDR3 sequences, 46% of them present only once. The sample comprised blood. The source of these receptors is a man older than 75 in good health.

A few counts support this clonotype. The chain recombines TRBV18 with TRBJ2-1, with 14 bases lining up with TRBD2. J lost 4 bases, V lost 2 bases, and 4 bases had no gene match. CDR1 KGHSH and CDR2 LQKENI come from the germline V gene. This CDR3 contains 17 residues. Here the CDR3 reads CASSPERLAGGYNEQFF. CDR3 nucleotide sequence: TGTGCCAGCTCACCAGAGAGACTAGCGGGAGGGTACAATGAGCAGTTCTTC.

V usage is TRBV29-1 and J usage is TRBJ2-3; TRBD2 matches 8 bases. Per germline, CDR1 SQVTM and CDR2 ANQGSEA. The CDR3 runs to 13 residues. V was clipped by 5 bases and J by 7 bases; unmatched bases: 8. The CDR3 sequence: CSVLSGSGHTQYF. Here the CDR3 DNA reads TGCAGCGTTCTCAGCGGGAGTGGGCATACGCAGTATTTT.

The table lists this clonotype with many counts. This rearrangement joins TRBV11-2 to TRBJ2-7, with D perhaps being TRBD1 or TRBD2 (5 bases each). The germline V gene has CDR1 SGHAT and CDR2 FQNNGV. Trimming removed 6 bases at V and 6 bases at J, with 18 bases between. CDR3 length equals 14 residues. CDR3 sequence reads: CASRPTGGGPEQYF. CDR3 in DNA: TGTGCCAGCAGACCTACAGGAGGAGGCCCCGAGCAGTACTTC.

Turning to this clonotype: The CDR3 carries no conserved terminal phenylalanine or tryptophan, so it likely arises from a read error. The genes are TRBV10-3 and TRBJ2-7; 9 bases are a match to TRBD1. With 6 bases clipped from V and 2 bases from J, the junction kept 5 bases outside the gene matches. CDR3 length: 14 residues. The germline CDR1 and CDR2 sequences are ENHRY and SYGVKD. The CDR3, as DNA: TGTGCCATCAGCTGGACAGGGGCGGCCTACGAGCAGTACCTC. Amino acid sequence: CAISWTGAAYEQYL.

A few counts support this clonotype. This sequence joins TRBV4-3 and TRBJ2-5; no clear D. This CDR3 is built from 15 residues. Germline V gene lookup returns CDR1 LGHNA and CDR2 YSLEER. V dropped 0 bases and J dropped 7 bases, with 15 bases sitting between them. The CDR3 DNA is TGCGCCAGCAGCCAAGAATACATCCAGCACGGGACCCAGTACTTC. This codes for CASSQEYIQHGTQYF.

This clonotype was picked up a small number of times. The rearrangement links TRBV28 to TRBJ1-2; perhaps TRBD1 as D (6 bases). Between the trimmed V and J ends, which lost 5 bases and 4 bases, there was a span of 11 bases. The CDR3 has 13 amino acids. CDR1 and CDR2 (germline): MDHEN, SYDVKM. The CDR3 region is CASSPGASYGYTF. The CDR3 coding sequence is TGTGCCAGCAGTCCAGGGGCCTCCTATGGCTACACCTTC.

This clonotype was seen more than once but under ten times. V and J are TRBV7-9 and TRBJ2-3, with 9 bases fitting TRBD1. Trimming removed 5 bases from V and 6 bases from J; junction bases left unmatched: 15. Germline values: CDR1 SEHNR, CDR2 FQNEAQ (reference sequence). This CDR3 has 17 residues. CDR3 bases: TGTGCCAGCAGCATTTACAGGGGGCAGGAATGGGTCGATACGCAGTATTTT. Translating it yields CASSIYRGQEWVDTQYF.

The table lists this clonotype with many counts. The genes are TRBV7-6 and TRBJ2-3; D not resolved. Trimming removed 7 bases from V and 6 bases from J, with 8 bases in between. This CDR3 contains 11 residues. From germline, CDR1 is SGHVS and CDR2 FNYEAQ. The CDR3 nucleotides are TGTGCCAGCACCTTCGGGGATACGCAGTATTTT. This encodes CASTFGDTQYF.

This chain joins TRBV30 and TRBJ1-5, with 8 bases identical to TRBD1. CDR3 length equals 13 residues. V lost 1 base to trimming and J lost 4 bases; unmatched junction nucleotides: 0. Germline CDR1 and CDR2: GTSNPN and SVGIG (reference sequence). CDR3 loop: CAWSGQGNQPQHF. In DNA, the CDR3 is TGTGCCTGGAGTGGACAGGGGAATCAGCCCCAGCATTTT.

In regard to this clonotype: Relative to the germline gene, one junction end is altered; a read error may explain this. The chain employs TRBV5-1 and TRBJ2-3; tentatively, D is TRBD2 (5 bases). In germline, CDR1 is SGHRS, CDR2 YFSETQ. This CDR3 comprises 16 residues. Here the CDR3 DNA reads TGCGCCGGCAGCTTCTTAGCGATAGCTAGCACAGATACGCAGTATTTT. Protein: CAGSFLAIASTDTQYF.

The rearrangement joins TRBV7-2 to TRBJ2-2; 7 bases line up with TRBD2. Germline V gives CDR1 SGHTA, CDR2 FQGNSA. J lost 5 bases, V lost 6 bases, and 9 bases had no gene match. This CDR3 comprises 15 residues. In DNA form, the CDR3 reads TGTGCCAGCAGGGGCGGGGGAGTGAGAACCGGGGAGCTGTTTTTT. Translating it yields CASRGGGVRTGELFF.

Here the CDR3 reads CASSMGETQYF. The DNA for the CDR3 is TGTGCCAGCAGCATGGGGGAGACCCAGTACTTC. The chain couples TRBV6-2 or TRBV6-3 to TRBJ2-5; D gene uncertain. Trimming shortened V by 6 bases and J by 5 bases, and 7 bases separated the two germline ends. CDR3 length equals 11 residues. The germline V gene has CDR1 MNHEY and CDR2 SVGEGT.

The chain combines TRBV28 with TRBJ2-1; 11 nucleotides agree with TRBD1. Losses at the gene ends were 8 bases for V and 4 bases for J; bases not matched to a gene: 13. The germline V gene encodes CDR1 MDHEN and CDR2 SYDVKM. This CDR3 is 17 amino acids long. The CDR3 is CASRTGGNLRGYNEQFF. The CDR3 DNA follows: TGTGCCAGCCGGACAGGGGGCAACTTACGGGGGTACAATGAGCAGTTCTTC.

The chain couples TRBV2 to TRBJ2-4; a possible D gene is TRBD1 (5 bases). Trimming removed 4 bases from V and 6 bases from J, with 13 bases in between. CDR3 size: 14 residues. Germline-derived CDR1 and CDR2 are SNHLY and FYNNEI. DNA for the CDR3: TGTGCCAGCAGTGCCGACAGAACTTTAAACATTCAGTACTTC. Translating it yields CASSADRTLNIQYF. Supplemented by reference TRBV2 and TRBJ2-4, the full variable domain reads EPEVTQTPSHQVTQMGQEVILRCVPISNHLYFYWYRQILGQKVEFLVSFYNNEISEKSEIFDDQFSVERPDGSNFTLKIRSTKLEDSAMYFCASSADRTLNIQYFGAGTRLSVL.